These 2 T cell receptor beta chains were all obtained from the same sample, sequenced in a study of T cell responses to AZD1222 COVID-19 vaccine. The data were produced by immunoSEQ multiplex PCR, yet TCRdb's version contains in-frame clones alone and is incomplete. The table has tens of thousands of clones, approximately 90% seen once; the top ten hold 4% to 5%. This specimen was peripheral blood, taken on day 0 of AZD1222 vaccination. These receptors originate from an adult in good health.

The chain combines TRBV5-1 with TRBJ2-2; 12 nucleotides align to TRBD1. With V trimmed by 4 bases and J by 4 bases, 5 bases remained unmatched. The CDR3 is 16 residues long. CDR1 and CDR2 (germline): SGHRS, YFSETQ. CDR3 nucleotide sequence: TGCGCCAGCAGCCCCGAGGGACAGGGGGCCACCGGGGAGCTGTTTTTT. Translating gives CASSPEGQGATGELFF.

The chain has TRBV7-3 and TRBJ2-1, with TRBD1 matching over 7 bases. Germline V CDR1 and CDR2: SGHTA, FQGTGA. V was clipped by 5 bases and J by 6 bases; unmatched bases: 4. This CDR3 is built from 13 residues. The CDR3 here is CASSPTGSNEQFF. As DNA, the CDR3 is TGTGCCAGCAGCCCGACAGGGAGCAATGAGCAGTTCTTC.